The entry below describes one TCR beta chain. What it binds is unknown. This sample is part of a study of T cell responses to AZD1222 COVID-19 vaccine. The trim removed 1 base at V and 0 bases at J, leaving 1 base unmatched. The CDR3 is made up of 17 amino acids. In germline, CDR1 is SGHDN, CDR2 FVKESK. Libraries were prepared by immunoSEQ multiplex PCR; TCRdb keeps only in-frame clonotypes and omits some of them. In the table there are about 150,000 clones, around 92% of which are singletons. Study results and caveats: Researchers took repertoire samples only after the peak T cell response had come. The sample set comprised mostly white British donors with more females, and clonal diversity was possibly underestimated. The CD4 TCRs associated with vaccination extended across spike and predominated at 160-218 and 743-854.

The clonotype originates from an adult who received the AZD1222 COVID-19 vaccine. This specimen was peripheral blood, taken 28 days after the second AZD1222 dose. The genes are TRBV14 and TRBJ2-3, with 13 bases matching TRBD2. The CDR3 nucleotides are TGTGCCAGCAGCCAAGGGACTAGCGGGAGTAGCACAGATACGCAGTATTTT. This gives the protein CASSQGTSGSSTDTQYF.